The 8 T cell receptor beta chains presented below share a single source sample, sequenced in a study of regulatory T cells in long-lasting Graves disease. Documented time point: newly diagnosed GD, antithyroid drugs for less than 3 months. Isolated PBMC RNA provided the starting material for the TCR library. Arm-PCR of CDR3 regions with iRepertoire HTBI primers generated TCR beta libraries. TCRdb processed the multiplex PCR reads anew with MiXCR; each CDR3 protein has one entry. This sample has over 300,000 distinct CDR3 sequences, with less than 20% found just once. Material: peripheral blood mononuclear cells (PBMCs), obtained at new diagnosis, from a patient treated with antithyroid drugs. Source of these receptors: a female donor with Graves disease.

This clonotype has at least ten counts. This chain links TRBV28 with TRBJ1-6; no clear D. The CDR3 is 17 residues long. The germline V gene encodes CDR1 MDHEN and CDR2 SYDVKM. The V and J ends lost 1 base and 4 bases respectively, with 14 bases between them. The DNA of the CDR3 is TGTGCCAGCAGTTTATTTCTTTCTCGGGGATATAATTCACCCCTCCACTTT. Translated: CASSLFLSRGYNSPLHF.

The V and J genes are TRBV6-2 or TRBV6-3 and TRBJ1-1; no reliable D call. Looked up from germline, CDR1 is MNHEY and CDR2 is SVGEGT. The CDR3 is 15 residues long. With 0 bases removed from V and 1 base from J, the gap between germline ends came to 9 bases. In DNA, the CDR3 is TGTGCCAGCAGTTACTCTGCCACCGGGAACACTGAAGCTTTCTTT. Amino acids: CASSYSATGNTEAFF.

This clonotype has ten or more counts. The J gene is TRBJ2-3, the V gene TRBV20-1; D remains unclear. The CDR3 consists of 14 residues. The V gene's germline CDR1 is DFQATT and CDR2 SNEGSKA (reference sequence). Trimming took 2 bases from V and 2 from J, leaving 11 bases between them. The CDR3 bases are TGCAGTGCTAGATCTGACGGGCACACAGATACGCAGTATTTT. It specifies CSARSDGHTDTQYF.

V is TRBV3-1 and J is TRBJ2-5, with 8 bases that match TRBD1. After removal of 1 base from V and 1 base from J, the junction contained 2 bases not matched to a gene. CDR1 is LGHDT and CDR2 is YNNKEL in the germline V gene (reference sequence). This CDR3 contains 15 residues. In nucleotides, the CDR3 is TGTGCCAGCAGCCAAGCGACAGGGGCCCAAGAGACCCAGTACTTC. This codes for CASSQATGAQETQYF.

The table lists this clonotype with a few counts. V is TRBV27 and J is TRBJ1-2; TRBD1 matches at 7 bases. Germline V gene data show CDR1 as MNHEY and CDR2 as SMNVEV (reference sequence). The CDR3 contains 16 residues. V trimming: 2 bases; J trimming: 1 base; junction bases outside the gene matches: 7. The CDR3, as DNA: TGTGCCAGCAGTTTAAGCCTCGGACAGGTTAACTATGGCTACACCTTC. Translating gives CASSLSLGQVNYGYTF.

The sample holds many counts of this clonotype. The CDR3 region is CAWSIGAGELFF. DNA of the CDR3: TGTGCCTGGAGTATCGGGGCCGGGGAGCTGTTTTTT. The chain links TRBV30 to TRBJ2-2; weak D call: TRBD2 (5 bases). V lost 2 bases, J lost 6 bases, and 7 bases lay in between. CDR1 GTSNPN and CDR2 SVGIG come from the germline V gene (reference sequence). The CDR3 length is 12 residues.

In this sample, this clonotype turned up many times. The chain couples TRBV7-2 to TRBJ2-6, with a weak D call TRBD1 (5 bases). CDR3 length: 14 amino acids. The V end was cut by 8 bases, the J end by 0 bases, with 8 bases between. Germline CDR1 SGHTA, CDR2 FQGNSA. The CDR3 DNA reads as TGTGCCAGCTCACAGGACTCTGGGGCCAACGTCCTGACTTTC. It codes for CASSQDSGANVLTF.

This clonotype was observed many times. J is TRBJ2-1 and V is TRBV5-1, with 8 nucleotides matching TRBD1. The length of the CDR3 is 16 residues. Germline-derived CDR1 and CDR2 are SGHRS and YFSETQ. V shed 0 bases, J shed 7 bases, and the junction held 9 bases outside the gene matches. This chain's CDR3 is CASSLAPRGLENEQFF. The CDR3 region has the DNA TGCGCCAGCAGCTTGGCCCCCAGGGGGCTTGAGAATGAGCAGTTCTTC.